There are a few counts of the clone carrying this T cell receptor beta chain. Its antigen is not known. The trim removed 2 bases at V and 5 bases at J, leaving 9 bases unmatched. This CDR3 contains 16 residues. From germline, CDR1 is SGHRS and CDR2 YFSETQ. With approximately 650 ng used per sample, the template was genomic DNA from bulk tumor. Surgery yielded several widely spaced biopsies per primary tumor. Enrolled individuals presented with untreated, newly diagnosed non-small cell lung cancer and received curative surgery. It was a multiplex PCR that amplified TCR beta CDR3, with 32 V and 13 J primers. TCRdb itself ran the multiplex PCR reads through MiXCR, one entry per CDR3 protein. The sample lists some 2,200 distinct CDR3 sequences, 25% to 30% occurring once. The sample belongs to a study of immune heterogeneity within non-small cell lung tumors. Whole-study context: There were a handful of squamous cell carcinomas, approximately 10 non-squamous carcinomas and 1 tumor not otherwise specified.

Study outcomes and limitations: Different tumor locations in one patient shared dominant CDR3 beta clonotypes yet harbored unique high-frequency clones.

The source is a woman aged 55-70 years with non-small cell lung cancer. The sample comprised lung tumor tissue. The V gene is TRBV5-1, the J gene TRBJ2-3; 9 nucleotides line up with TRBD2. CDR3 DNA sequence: TGCGCCAGCAGCTTCGGAGGCGGGAGGGCCAAAGATACGCAGTATTTT. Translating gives CASSFGGGRAKDTQYF. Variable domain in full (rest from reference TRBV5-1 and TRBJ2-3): KAGVTQTPRYLIKTRGQQVTLSCSPISGHRSVSWYQQTPGQGLQFLFEYFSETQRNKGNFPGRFSGRQFSNSRSEMNVSTLELGDSALYLCASSFGGGRAKDTQYFGPGTRLTVL.